A selection of T cell receptor beta chains follows, all from one sample in a study of blood T cell repertoires in COVID-19. The protocol was immunoSEQ multiplex PCR, while the TCRdb copy is restricted to in-frame clones and leaves out a portion. The table has 150,000 to 250,000 clones, 70% to 80% seen once; the top ten hold about 6.5%. The sample comprised peripheral blood. These receptors were collected from a woman between 40 and 55 years old with COVID-19, enrolled during active disease. CDR3s include the opening cysteine and the closing phenylalanine or tryptophan. Fields, in order: D gene, clone size, J gene, V gene, CDR3 DNA, CDR3 protein. The D gene is left open where the match is weak. The size of a clone is reported for some rows only, either as once, few or many, or as a class for expanded clones.

>TRBD2|NA|TRBJ2-2|TRBV2
TGTGCCAGCAGCCTTAGCGGGGGGATGAACACCGGGGAGCTGTTTTTT
CASSLSGGMNTGELFF
>NA|NA|TRBJ1-5|TRBV4-1
TGCGCCAGCAGCCAATCGTCCGGTAGCAATCAGCCCCAGCATTTT
CASSQSSGSNQPQHF
>NA|NA|TRBJ2-1|TRBV13
TGTGCCAGCAGCCCTAACGTCAACTACAATGAGCAGTTCTTC
CASSPNVNYNEQFF
>TRBD2|NA|TRBJ2-1|TRBV7-2
TGTGCCAGCAGCGCCTTCGATCGGGAGGGATCCCATGAGCAGTTCTTC
CASSAFDREGSHEQFF
>NA|NA|TRBJ1-4|TRBV5-1
TGCGCCAGCAGCTTTGAGGGTTACCTCGGCGGTAATGAAAAACTGTTTTTT
CASSFEGYLGGNEKLFF
>NA|NA|TRBJ1-2|TRBV3-1/TRBV3-2
TGTGCCAGCAGCCAAACAGCAACCCAATATGGCTACACCTTC
CASSQTATQYGYTF
>TRBD2|NA|TRBJ2-1|TRBV7-9
TGTGCCGGCAGACTAGCGGGAGGTAGGGGTGAGCAGTTCTTC
CAGRLAGGRGEQFF
>TRBD2|NA|TRBJ2-7|TRBV30
TGTGCCTGGAGTGGACTAGCGGGAGCGGGCTACGAGCAGTACTTC
CAWSGLAGAGYEQYF
>TRBD2|NA|TRBJ2-1|TRBV18
TGTGCCAGCTCACCACGAAGCGGGGGTTTCAATGAGCAGTTCTTC
CASSPRSGGFNEQFF
>TRBD1|NA|TRBJ1-1|TRBV7-9
TGTGCCAGCAGCTGGGGACAGGGAAACACTGAAGCTTTCTTT
CASSWGQGNTEAFF
>TRBD1|few|TRBJ2-7|TRBV19
TGTGCCAGTAGTTTCACAGGGGGCTCCTACGAGCAGTACTTC
CASSFTGGSYEQYF
>NA|NA|TRBJ2-5|TRBV4-2
TGTGCCAGCAGCCAAGATCCAGGGGGGGAGACCCAGTACTTC
CASSQDPGGETQYF
>TRBD2|NA|TRBJ2-3|TRBV4-2
TGTGCCAGCAGCCAAGAGGTAGTAGCGGGAACTCGGACAGATACGCAGTATTTT
CASSQEVVAGTRTDTQYF
>NA|NA|TRBJ1-1|TRBV19
TGTGCCAGTAGTATAGGCGGGAACACTGAAGCTTTCTTT
CASSIGGNTEAFF